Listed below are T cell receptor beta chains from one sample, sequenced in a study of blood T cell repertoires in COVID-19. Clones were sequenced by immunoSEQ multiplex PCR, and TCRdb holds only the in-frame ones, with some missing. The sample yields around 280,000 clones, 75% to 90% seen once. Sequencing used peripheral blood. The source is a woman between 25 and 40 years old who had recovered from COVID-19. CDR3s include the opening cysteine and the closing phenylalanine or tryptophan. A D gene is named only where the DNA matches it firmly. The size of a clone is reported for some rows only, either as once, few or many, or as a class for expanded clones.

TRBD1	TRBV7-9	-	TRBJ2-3	CASSPRTGGYADTQYF	TGTGCCAGCAGCCCGAGGACAGGGGGTTATGCAGATACGCAGTATTTT
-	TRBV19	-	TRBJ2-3	CASSSGQSTDTQYF	TGTGCCAGTAGTTCAGGACAGAGCACAGATACGCAGTATTTT
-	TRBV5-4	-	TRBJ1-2	CASSPFRAGEIGYTF	TGTGCCAGCAGCCCTTTTAGGGCGGGGGAAATTGGCTACACCTTC
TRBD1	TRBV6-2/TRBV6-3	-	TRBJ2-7	CASSPGQADEQYF	TGTGCCAGCAGTCCCGGACAGGCCGACGAGCAGTACTTC
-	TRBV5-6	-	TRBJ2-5	CASSPGQKAQETQYF	TGTGCCAGCAGCCCCGGACAGAAAGCCCAAGAGACCCAGTACTTC
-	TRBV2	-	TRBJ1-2	CASSASGNGYTF	TGTGCCAGCAGTGCGTCCGGGAACGGCTACACCTTC
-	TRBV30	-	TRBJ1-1	CAWSVGRFRTMGSNTEAFF	TGTGCCTGGAGTGTTGGTCGGTTTAGGACAATGGGGTCGAACACTGAAGCTTTCTTT
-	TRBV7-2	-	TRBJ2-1	CASSLSSIGGPTTNEQFF	TGTGCCAGCAGCTTATCCTCCATCGGGGGACCGACAACAAATGAGCAGTTCTTC
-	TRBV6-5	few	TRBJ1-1	CASRWGRNTEAFF	TGTGCCAGCAGATGGGGCCGGAACACTGAAGCTTTCTTT
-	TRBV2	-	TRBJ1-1	CASSDPETGNTEAFF	TGTGCCAGCAGTGACCCAGAAACAGGGAACACTGAAGCTTTCTTT
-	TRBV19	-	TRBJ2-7	CATRGEGPYEQYF	TGTGCCACCAGGGGAGAGGGACCCTACGAGCAGTACTTC
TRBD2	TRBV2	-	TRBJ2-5	CARKGPGGEETQYF	TGTGCGAGAAAAGGTCCGGGAGGGGAAGAGACCCAGTACTTC
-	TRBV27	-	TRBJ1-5	CASSQANQPQHF	TGTGCCAGCAGTCAGGCCAATCAGCCCCAGCATTTT
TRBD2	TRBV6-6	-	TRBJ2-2	CASSRRRRGERTGELFF	TGTGCCAGCAGTCGGAGGAGGCGGGGGGAAAGGACCGGGGAGCTGTTTTTT
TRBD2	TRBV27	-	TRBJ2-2	CASLAGSNTGELFF	TGTGCCAGTCTAGCGGGTTCGAACACCGGGGAGCTGTTTTTT
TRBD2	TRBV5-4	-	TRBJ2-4	CASSLNLGTRSGVVKNIQYF	TGTGCCAGCAGCTTAAACCTCGGGACTAGGAGTGGGGTTGTCAAAAACATTCAGTACTTC
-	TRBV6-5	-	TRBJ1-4	CASSYGGEKLFF	TGTGCCAGCAGTTACGGGGGCGAAAAACTGTTTTTT
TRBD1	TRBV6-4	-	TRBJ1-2	CASSEGTGSYTF	TGTGCCAGCAGTGAAGGGACAGGGAGCTACACCTTC
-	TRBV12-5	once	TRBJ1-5	CASGFDQPQHF	TGTGCTAGTGGCTTTGATCAGCCCCAGCATTTT
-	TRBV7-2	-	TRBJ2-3	CASSRRRGQNTQYF	TGTGCCAGCAGCCGCCGGCGGGGGCAAAATACGCAGTATTTT
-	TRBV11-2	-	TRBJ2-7	CASSFAGASYEQYF	TGTGCCAGCAGCTTCGCGGGGGCGTCCTACGAGCAGTACTTC
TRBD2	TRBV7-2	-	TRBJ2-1	CASSASGLATTGEQFF	TGTGCCAGCAGCGCATCGGGACTAGCGACCACGGGGGAGCAGTTCTTC
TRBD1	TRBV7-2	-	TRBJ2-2	CASSSTGVGTGELFF	TGTGCCAGCAGCTCGACAGGGGTTGGCACCGGGGAGCTGTTTTTT
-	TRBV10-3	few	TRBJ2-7	CAISDKGDDEQYF	TGTGCCATCAGTGACAAGGGGGACGACGAGCAGTACTTC
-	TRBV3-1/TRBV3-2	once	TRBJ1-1	CASSQVALTGTEAFF	TGTGCCAGCAGCCAGGTTGCCCTAACCGGGACTGAAGCTTTCTTT
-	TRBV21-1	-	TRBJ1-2	CARHDRAHGYTF	TGTGCCAGACACGACAGGGCCCATGGCTACACCTTC
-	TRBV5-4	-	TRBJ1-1	CASSLNRDDAEAFF	TGTGCCAGCAGCTTGAACAGGGACGACGCTGAAGCTTTCTTT
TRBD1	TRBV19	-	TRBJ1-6	CASSEGLTGALHF	TGTGCCAGTAGCGAAGGGCTTACAGGGGCCCTCCACTTT
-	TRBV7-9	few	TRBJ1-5	CASSLPGSNQPQHF	TGTGCCAGCAGCTTACCAGGTAGCAATCAGCCCCAGCATTTT
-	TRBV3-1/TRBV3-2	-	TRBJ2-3	CASSPPYSRLTDTQYF	TGTGCCAGCAGCCCCCCCTACTCAAGACTCACAGATACGCAGTATTTT
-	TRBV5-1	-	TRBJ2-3	CASSLVGAGTDTQYF	TGCGCCAGCAGCTTGGTGGGGGCCGGCACAGATACGCAGTATTTT
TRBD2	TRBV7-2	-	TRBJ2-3	CASSLIAGAPDTQYF	TGTGCCAGCAGCTTAATAGCGGGAGCCCCAGATACGCAGTATTTT